This TCR beta chain is from a study of T cells in Graves' hyperthyroidism and ophthalmopathy. The germline gives CDR1 MDHEN, CDR2 SYDVKM. The J segment lost 2 bases and the V segment lost 10 bases, leaving 9 bases of the junction unmatched. The length of the CDR3 is 14 residues. Only one count was recorded for this clonotype. Amplified regions were TCR beta CDR3 sequences from RNA transcripts. An initial round of RT-PCR targeting the TCR CDR3 relied on the HTBI primer set. TCRdb ran MiXCR on the multiplex PCR reads and lists one entry per CDR3 protein. The repertoire holds fewer than 450,000 distinct CDR3 sequences, with approximately 18% as singletons. Any patient presenting with uncontrolled infection, other autoimmune disease, pregnancy or lactation was left out. From roughly 9.2 ml of fresh peripheral blood, PBMCs were isolated.

The sequencing input was blood. This TCR came from a woman aged 30 to 39 with Graves' hyperthyroidism that later progressed to Graves' ophthalmopathy. The rearrangement uses TRBV28 and TRBJ2-3, with TRBD2 identical over 7 bases. This CDR3 is CATSSGGFTDTQYF. The CDR3 nucleotides are TGTGCCACTTCTAGCGGAGGCTTCACAGATACGCAGTATTTT.